This T cell receptor (beta chain) appears in the sequencing data of a study of T cells expressing NK-cell markers. Study summary: In sorted CD3+CD56+NKG2C+, CD3+CD56+NKG2C- and CD3+CD56-NKG2C+ T cells, TCR beta repertoires were obtained. Within the sequenced cohort of eight donors, seven exhibited HCMV seropositivity and one was seronegative. The study, taken as a whole, reports: Expanded NKG2C+ T cell clones had unclear HCMV specificity. As a fraction of CD8+ T cells, dominant NKG2C+ clonotypes reached roughly 1.0-7.5% in 5 or 6 donors.

Worth noting for this clonotype: Its antigen is still unknown.

Per germline, CDR1 MRHNA and CDR2 SNTAGT. The CDR3 consists of 14 residues. TCRdb reprocessed the 5' RACE reads; each CDR3 protein has one entry and no DNA is given. The record lists 500,000 to 700,000 distinct CDR3 sequences, of which the ten most abundant hold less than 4.5%. This chain uses TRBV6-4 with TRBJ1-2. This receptor was obtained from a man in his late teens or twenties in good health. Sequenced: blood T cells: a sorted CD56 or NKG2C T cell subset, CD4+ or CD8+ T cells, or bulk PBMC T cells (not recorded which). The CDR3 sequence is CASSERNRGTGYTF.